This T cell receptor (beta chain) was found in a study of T-cell reconstitution after alpha-beta-depleted transplantation in children. Study conclusions and caveats: Surviving thymic progenitors and recipient T cells were the source of high TCRbeta diversity at day 60 in some patients.

Construction of the TCRbeta library involved unique molecular identifiers. Each CDR3 protein is one row after TCRdb ran MiXCR on the PCR reads. The sample yields fewer than 500,000 distinct CDR3 sequences, 43% seen once. This clonotype was seen a handful of times. Its matching antigen is unknown. This CDR3 comprises 13 residues. The germline CDR1 and CDR2 sequences are MDHEN and SYDVKM. Trimming cost V 6 bases and J 4 bases, with 12 bases left between them. The chain links TRBV28 to TRBJ1-1; D remains unclear. The clonotype originates from a girl aged 2-10 years with aplastic anemia, due to receive a stem cell transplant. Sequences were derived from PBMCs, sampled before TCRalphabeta/CD19-depleted stem cell transplant. This chain's CDR3 is CASSAPAGTEAFF. The CDR3 coding sequence is TGTGCCAGCAGCGCCCCGGCTGGCACTGAAGCTTTCTTT. The full variable domain, in which reference TRBV28 and TRBJ1-1 provide the parts outside the CDR3, is DVKVTQSSRYLVKRTGEKVFLECVQDMDHENMFWYRQDPGLGLRLIYFSYDVKMKEKGDIPEGYSVSREKKERFSLILESASTNQTSMYLCASSAPAGTEAFFGQGTRLTVV.